This T cell receptor beta chain is from a study of T-cell reconstitution after alpha-beta-depleted transplantation in children. General study findings and limits: Reports say that about two months after transplant, the alpha-beta T cells came out of several hundred graft clones that had expanded.

The authors prepared the TCRbeta library with unique molecular identifiers. TCRdb reprocessed the PCR reads with MiXCR, giving one entry per CDR3 protein. The sample carries around 800,000 distinct CDR3 sequences, less than 20% recorded once. This clonotype was found many times. The antigen is not known. The TCR comes from a male patient between 5 and 17 years old who had a stem cell transplant for acute lymphoblastic leukemia, so the T cells may come from the graft donor. The sequences come from PBMCs, mostly from graft donor cells, collected 360 days after TCRalphabeta/CD19-depleted stem cell transplant.

The CDR3 coding sequence is TGTGCCACCAGCAGAGTGGGTCGGGGGCAGCCCCAGCATTTT. Protein sequence: CATSRVGRGQPQHF. This chain joins TRBV15 and TRBJ1-5, with TRBD1 as a possible D gene (5 bases). V gave up 1 base and J gave up 7 bases, with 11 bases separating them. Germline values: CDR1 LNHNV, CDR2 YYDKDF (reference sequence). The CDR3 spans 14 residues.